This T cell receptor (beta chain) appears in the sequencing data of a study of T cell repertoires in cytomegalovirus infection. Study-level background: The authors used CMV epitopes that were HLA-C-restricted (recently identified) and HLA-B-restricted (well studied). Study observations and caveats: Dominating the ex vivo response were TCR beta clonotypes that were CMV-specific and HLA-C-restricted.

TCRdb itself ran the reads through MiXCR, one entry per CDR3 protein. The repertoire includes hundreds of thousands of distinct CDR3 sequences, roughly 30% of them detected once, and 13% sits in the top ten. Comment on this clonotype: The antigen is unknown.

With V trimmed by 2 bases and J by 0 bases, 4 bases remained unmatched. CDR3 size: 17 residues. Germline V CDR1 and CDR2: MNHEY, SVGAGI. The clonotype was recovered from a human donor in good health (CMV status not recorded). Some clones in this sample may be carry-over from other donors' samples. The chain combines TRBV6-5 with TRBJ2-1; 10 bases map to TRBD1. This material consisted of cultured CD8+ T cells from PBMCs, taken from culture after CMV antigen stimulation. This CDR3 is CASSYDGQGDSYNEQFF. The CDR3 DNA is TGTGCCAGCAGTTACGACGGACAGGGGGACTCCTACAATGAGCAGTTCTTC.